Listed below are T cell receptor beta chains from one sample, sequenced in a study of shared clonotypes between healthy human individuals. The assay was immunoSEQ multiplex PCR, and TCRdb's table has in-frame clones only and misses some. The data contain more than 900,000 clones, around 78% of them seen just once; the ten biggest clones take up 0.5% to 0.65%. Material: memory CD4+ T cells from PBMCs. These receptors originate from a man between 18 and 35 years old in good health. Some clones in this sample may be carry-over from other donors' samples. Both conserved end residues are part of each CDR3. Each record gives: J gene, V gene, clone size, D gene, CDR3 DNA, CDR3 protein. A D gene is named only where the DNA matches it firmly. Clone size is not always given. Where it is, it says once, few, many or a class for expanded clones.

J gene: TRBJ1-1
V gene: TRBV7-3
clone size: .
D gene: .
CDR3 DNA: TGTGCCAGCAGCTCCCTTAAGAACACTGAAGCTTTCTTT
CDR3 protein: CASSSLKNTEAFF

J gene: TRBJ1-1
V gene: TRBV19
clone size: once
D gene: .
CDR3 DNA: TGTGCCAGTAGTATCCGGGGGCCGGGCACTGAAGCTTTCTTT
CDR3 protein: CASSIRGPGTEAFF

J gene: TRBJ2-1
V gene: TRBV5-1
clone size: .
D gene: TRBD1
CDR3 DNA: TGCGCCAGCAGCTTGGGTTGGGGGACAGCCCACAATGAGCAGTTCTTC
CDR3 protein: CASSLGWGTAHNEQFF

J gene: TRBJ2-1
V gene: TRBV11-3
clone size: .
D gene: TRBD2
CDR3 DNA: TGTGCCAGCAGCTTATCCGGGACTAGAGAGGGTTACAATGAGCAGTTCTTC
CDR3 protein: CASSLSGTREGYNEQFF

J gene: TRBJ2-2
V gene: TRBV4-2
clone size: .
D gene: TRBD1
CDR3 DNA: TGTGCCAGCAGCCCACCGGGACAGGGAGACCGGGAGCTGTTTTTT
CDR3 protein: CASSPPGQGDRELFF

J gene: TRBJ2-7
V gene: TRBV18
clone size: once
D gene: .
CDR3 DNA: TGTGCCAGCTCACCCGACTGGCCCTACGAGCAGTACTTC
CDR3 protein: CASSPDWPYEQYF

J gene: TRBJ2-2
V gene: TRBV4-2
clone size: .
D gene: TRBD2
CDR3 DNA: TGTGCCAGCAGCAAGGGGCCTAGCGGGAGGGTGGACTCCGGGGAGCTGTTTTTT
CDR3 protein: CASSKGPSGRVDSGELFF

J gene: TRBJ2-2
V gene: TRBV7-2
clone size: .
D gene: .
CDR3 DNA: TGTGCCAGCAGCTACGGAACAGGGAATCCCGGGGAGCTGTTTTTT
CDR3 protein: CASSYGTGNPGELFF

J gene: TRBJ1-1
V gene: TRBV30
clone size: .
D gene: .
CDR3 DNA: TGTGCCTGGGGACCGGGACGTTTAGCTTTCTTT
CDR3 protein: CAWGPGRLAFF

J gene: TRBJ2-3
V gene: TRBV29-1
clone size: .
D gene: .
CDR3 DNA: TGCAGCGTTTTTCGGGCCACAGATACGCAGTATTTT
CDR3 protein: CSVFRATDTQYF

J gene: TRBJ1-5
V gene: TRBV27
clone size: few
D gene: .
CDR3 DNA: TGTGCCAGCAGTTTAAGGCGGGATCAGCCCCAGCATTTT
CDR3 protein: CASSLRRDQPQHF

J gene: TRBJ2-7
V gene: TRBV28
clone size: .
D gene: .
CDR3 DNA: TGTGCCAGCGGCGGGTCTCCCTCCGAGCAGTACTTC
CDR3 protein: CASGGSPSEQYF

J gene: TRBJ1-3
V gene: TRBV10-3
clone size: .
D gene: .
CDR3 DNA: TGTGCCATCAGTGAGTCGTTAGGGTGGGGAAACACCATATATTTT
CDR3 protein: CAISESLGWGNTIYF

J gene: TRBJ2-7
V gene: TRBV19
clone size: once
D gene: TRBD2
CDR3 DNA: TGTGCCAGTAACCCAGCAGCGGGAATCAACGAGCAGTACTTC
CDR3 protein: CASNPAAGINEQYF

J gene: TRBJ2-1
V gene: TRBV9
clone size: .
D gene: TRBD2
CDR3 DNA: TGTGCCAGCAGCGAGCGGGGCTCCTACAATGAGCAGTTCTTC
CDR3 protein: CASSERGSYNEQFF

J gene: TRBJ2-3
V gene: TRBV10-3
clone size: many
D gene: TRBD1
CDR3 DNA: TGTGCCATTTGGACAGGGCCCCCAGATACGCAGTATTTT
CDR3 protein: CAIWTGPPDTQYF

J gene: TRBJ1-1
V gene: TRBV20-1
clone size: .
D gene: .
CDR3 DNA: TGCAGTGCTCCCCGGACTGTGGAAGCTTTCTTT
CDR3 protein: CSAPRTVEAFF

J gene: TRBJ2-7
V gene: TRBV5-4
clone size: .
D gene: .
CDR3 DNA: TGTGCCAGCAGCTTCCAGGGCGCCTACGAGCAGTACTTC
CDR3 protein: CASSFQGAYEQYF

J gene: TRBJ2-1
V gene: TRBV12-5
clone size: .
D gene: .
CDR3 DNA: TGTGCTAGTGGTCGAGAGGCCTGGGATGAGCAGTTCTTC
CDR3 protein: CASGREAWDEQFF

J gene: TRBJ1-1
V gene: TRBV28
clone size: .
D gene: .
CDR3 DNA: TGTGCCAGCGTTCGGGGGGGCGCTGTTTTTGAAGCTTTCTTT
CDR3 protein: CASVRGGAVFEAFF

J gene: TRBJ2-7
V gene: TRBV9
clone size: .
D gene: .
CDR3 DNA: TGTGCCAGCAGCGTAGGGTCGGCGAGCTCCTACGAGCAGTACTTC
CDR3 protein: CASSVGSASSYEQYF

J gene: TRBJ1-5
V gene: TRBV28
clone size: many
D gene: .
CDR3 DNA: TGTGCCAGCAGTCTCGTCCGGGATCAGGGTGCGATTGGACATCAGCCCCAGCATTTT
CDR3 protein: CASSLVRDQGAIGHQPQHF

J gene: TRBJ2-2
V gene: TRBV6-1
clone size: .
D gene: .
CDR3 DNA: TGTGCCAGCAGTGGGTTAGCAACCGGGGAGCTGTTTTTT
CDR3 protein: CASSGLATGELFF

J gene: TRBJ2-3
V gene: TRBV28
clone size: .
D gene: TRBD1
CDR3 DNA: TGTGCCAGCAGTACCCTTGACAGGGGGAAAGATACGCAGTATTTT
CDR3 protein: CASSTLDRGKDTQYF